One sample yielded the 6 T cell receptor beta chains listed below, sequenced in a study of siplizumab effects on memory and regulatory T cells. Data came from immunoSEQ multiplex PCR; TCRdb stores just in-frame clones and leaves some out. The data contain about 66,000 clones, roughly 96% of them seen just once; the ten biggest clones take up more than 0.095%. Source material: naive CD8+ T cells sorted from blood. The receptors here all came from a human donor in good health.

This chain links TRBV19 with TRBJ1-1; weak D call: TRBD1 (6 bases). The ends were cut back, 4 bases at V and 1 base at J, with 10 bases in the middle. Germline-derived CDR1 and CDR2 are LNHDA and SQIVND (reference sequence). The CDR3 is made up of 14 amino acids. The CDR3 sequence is CASSTGGGNTEAFF. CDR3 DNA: TGTGCCAGTAGTACCGGAGGGGGGAACACTGAAGCTTTCTTT.

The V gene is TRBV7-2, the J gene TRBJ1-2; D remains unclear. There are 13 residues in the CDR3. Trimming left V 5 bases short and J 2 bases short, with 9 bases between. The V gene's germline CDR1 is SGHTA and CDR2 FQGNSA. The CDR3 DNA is TGTGCCAGCAGCGGGGAGGGCAACTATGGCTACACCTTC. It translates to CASSGEGNYGYTF.

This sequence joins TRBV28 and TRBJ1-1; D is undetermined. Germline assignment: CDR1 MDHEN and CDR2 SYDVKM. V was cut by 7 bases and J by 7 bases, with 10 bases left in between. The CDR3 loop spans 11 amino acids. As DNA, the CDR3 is TGTGCCAGCACCCGAGGAAATGAAGCTTTCTTT. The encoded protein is CASTRGNEAFF. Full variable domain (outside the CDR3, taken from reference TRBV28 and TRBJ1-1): DVKVTQSSRYLVKRTGEKVFLECVQDMDHENMFWYRQDPGLGLRLIYFSYDVKMKEKGDIPEGYSVSREKKERFSLILESASTNQTSMYLCASTRGNEAFFGQGTRLTVV.

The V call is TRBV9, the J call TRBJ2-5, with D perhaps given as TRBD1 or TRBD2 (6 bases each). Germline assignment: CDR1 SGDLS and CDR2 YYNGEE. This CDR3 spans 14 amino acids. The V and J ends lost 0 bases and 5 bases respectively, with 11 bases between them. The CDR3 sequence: CASSVGGGTETQYF. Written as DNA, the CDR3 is TGTGCCAGCAGCGTAGGAGGGGGGACGGAGACCCAGTACTTC.

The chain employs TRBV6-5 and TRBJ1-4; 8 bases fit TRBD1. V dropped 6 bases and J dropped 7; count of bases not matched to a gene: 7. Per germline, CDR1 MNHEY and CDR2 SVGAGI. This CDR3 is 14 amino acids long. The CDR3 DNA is TGTGCCAGCAGCCTCGGGACAGGATTTGAAAAACTGTTTTTT. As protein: CASSLGTGFEKLFF.

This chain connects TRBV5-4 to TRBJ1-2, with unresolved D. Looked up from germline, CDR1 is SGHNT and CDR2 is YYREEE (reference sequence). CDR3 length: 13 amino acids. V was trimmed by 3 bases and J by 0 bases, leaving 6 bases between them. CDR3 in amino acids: CASSSLANYGYTF. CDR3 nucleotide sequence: TGTGCCAGCAGCTCCTTAGCTAACTATGGCTACACCTTC.